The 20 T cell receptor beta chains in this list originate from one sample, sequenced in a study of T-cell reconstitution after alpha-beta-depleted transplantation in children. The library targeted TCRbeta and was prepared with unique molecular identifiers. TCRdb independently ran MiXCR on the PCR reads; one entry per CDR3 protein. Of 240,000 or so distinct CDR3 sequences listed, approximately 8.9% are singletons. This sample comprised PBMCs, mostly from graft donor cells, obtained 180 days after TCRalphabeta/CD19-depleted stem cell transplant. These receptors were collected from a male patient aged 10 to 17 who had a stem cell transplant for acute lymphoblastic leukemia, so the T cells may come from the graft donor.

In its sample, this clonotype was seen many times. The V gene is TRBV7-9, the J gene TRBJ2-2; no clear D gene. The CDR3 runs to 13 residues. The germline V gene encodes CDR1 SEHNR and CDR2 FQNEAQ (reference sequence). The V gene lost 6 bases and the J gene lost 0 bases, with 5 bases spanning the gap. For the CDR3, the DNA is TGTGCCAGCAGGTCCGCGAACACCGGGGAGCTGTTTTTT. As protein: CASRSANTGELFF. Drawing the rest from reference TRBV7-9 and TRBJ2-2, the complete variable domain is DTGVSQNPRHKITKRGQNVTFRCDPISEHNRLYWYRQTLGQGPEFLTYFQNEAQLEKSRLLSDRFSAERPKGSFSTLEIQRTEQGDSAMYLCASRSANTGELFFGEGSRLTVL.

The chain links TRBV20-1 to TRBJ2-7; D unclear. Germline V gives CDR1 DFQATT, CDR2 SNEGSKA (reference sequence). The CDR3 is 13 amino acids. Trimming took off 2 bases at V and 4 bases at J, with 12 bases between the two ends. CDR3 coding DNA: TGCAGTGCTAGAAACATGTTACTGTACGAGCAGTACTTC. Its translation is CSARNMLLYEQYF.

CDR3 in amino acids: CASSYGGLDGKTQYF. The DNA for the CDR3 is TGTGCCAGCAGTTATGGGGGCCTCGACGGGAAGACCCAGTACTTC. This rearrangement joins TRBV6-2 or TRBV6-3 to TRBJ2-5, with TRBD1 as a possible D gene (6 bases). Germline CDR1 is MNHEY and CDR2 is SVGEGT. Trimming took off 3 bases at V and 6 bases at J, with 17 bases between the two ends. The CDR3 runs to 15 residues.

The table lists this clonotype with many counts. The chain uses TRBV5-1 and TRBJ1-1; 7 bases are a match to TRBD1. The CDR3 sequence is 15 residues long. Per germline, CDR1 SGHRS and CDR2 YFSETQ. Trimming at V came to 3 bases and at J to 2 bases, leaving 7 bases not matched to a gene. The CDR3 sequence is CASSSRQGSNTEAFF. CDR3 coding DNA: TGCGCCAGCAGCTCCCGACAGGGTTCTAACACTGAAGCTTTCTTT. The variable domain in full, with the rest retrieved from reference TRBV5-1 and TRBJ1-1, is KAGVTQTPRYLIKTRGQQVTLSCSPISGHRSVSWYQQTPGQGLQFLFEYFSETQRNKGNFPGRFSGRQFSNSRSEMNVSTLELGDSALYLCASSSRQGSNTEAFFGQGTRLTVV.

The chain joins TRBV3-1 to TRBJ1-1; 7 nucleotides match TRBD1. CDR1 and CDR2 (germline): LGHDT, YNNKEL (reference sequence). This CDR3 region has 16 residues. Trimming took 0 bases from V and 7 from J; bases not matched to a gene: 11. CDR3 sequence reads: CASSQDDGTAGNEAFF. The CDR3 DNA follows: TGTGCCAGCAGCCAAGATGATGGGACAGCGGGGAATGAAGCTTTCTTT.

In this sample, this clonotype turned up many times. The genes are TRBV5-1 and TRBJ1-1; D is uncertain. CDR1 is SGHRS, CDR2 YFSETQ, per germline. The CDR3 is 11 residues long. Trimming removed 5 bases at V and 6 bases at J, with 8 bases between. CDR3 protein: CASRHGPEAFF. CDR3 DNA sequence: TGCGCCAGCAGGCACGGGCCTGAAGCTTTCTTT.

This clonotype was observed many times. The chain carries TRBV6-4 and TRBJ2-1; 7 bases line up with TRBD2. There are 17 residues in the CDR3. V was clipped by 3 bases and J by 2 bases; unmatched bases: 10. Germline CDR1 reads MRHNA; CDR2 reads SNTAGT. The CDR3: CASSEWPSGNAYNEQFF. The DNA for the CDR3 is TGTGCCAGCAGTGAGTGGCCTAGCGGCAATGCCTACAATGAGCAGTTCTTC.

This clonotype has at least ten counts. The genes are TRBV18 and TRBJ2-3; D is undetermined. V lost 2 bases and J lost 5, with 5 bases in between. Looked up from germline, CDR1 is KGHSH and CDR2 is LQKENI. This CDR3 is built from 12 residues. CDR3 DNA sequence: TGTGCCAGCTCACCATTATTAGATACGCAGTATTTT. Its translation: CASSPLLDTQYF.

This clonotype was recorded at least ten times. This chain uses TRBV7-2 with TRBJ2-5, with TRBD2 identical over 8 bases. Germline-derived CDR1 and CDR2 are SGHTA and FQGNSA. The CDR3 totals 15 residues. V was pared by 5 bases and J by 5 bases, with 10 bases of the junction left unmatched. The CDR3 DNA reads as TGTGCCAGCAGCCTGATGAGCGGGGGACGGGAGACCCAGTACTTC. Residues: CASSLMSGGRETQYF.

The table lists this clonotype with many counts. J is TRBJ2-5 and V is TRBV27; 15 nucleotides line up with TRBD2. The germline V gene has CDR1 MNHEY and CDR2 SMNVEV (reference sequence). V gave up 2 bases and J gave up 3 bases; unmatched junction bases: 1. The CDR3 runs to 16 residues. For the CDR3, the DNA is TGTGCCAGCAGTTTAAGGACTAGCGGGAGGGAAGAGACCCAGTACTTC. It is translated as CASSLRTSGREETQYF.

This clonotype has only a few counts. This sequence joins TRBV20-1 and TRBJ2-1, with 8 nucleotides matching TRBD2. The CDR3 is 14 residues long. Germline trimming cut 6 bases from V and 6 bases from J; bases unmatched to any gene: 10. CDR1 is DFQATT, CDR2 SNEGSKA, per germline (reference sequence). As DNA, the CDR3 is TGCAGTGCCAGGACTAGCCGCCGAGGCAATGAGCAGTTCTTC. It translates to CSARTSRRGNEQFF.

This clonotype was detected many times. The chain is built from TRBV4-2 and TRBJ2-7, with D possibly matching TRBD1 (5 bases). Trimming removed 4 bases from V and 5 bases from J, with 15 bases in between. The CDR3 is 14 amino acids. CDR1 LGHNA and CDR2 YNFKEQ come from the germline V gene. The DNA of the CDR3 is TGTGCCAGCAGCCCCCACTATGGGGCGGACGAGCAGTACTTC. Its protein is CASSPHYGADEQYF.

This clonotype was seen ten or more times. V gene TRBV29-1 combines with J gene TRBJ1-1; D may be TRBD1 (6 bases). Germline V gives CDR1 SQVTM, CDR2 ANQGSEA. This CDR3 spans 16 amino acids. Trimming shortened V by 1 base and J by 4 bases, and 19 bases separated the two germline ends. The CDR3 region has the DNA TGCAGCGTTGAAGCGGACAGCGGGTTTGTAAGCACTGAAGCTTTCTTT. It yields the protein CSVEADSGFVSTEAFF.

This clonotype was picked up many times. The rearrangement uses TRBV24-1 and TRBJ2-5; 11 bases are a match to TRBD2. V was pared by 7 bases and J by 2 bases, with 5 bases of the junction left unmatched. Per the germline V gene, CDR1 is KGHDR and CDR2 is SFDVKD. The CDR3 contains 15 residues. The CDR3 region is CATSRTSGLQETQYF. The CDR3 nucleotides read TGTGCCACCAGCAGGACTAGCGGGTTGCAAGAGACCCAGTACTTC.

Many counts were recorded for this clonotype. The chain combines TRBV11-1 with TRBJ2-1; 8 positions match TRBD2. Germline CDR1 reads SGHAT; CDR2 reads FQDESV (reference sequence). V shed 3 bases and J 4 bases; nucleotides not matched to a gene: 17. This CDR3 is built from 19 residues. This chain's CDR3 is CASSFGMTSDPGGYNEQFF. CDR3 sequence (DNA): TGTGCCAGCAGCTTCGGGATGACTAGCGACCCCGGAGGATACAATGAGCAGTTCTTC.

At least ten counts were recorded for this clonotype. The CDR3 spells CASSQDGTGSLAKNIQYF. CDR3 nucleotide sequence: TGCGCCAGCAGCCAAGATGGGACAGGGTCCTTAGCCAAAAACATTCAGTACTTC. The chain links TRBV4-1 to TRBJ2-4, with 9 positions matching TRBD1. Germline CDR1 reads MGHRA; CDR2 reads YSYEKL. The CDR3 is 18 residues long. With V trimmed by 0 bases and J by 0 bases, 6 bases remained unmatched.

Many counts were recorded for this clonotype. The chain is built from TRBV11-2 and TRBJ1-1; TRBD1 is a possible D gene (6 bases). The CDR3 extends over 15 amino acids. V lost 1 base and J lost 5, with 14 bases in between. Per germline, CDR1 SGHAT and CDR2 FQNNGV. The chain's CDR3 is CASSLAFGQGTEAFF. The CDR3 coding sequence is TGTGCCAGCAGCTTAGCCTTCGGGCAGGGGACTGAAGCTTTCTTT.

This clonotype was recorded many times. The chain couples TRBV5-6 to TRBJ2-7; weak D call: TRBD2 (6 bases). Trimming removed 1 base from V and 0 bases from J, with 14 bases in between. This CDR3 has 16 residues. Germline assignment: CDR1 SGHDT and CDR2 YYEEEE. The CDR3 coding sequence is TGTGCCAGCAGCTTGAGCCAGCGGGTCTCCTCCTACGAGCAGTACTTC. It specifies CASSLSQRVSSYEQYF.

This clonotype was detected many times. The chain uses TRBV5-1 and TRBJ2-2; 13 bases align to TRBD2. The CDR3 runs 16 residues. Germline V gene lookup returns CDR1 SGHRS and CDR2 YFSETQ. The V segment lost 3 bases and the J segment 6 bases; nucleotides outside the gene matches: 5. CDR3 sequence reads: CASSSPGLAGAGELFF. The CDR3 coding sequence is TGCGCCAGCAGCTCACCCGGACTAGCGGGAGCCGGGGAGCTGTTTTTT.

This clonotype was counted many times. Written as DNA, the CDR3 is TGTGCCACCAGCAGTAGGAAAGGGGGAGAGACCCAGTACTTC. It encodes CATSSRKGGETQYF. V is TRBV15 and J is TRBJ2-5, with D tentatively TRBD1 (6 bases). From germline, CDR1 is LNHNV and CDR2 YYDKDF (reference sequence). The CDR3 totals 14 residues. V shed 3 bases and J shed 4 bases, with 12 bases lying between them.